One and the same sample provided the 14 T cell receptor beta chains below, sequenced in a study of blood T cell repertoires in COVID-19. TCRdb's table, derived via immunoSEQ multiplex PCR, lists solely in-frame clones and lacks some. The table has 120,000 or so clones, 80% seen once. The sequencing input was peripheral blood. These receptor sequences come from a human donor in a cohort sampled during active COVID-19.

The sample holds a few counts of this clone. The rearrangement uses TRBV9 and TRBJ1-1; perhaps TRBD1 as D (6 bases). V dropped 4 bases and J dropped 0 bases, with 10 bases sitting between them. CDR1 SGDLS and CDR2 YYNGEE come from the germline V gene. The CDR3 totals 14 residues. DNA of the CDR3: TGTGCCAGCAGCCCAGGACAGCTGAACACTGAAGCTTTCTTT. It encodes CASSPGQLNTEAFF. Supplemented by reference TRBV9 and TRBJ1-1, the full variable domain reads DSGVTQTPKHLITATGQRVTLRCSPRSGDLSVYWYQQSLDQGLQFLIQYYNGEERAKGNILERFSAQQFPDLHSELNLSSLELGDSALYFCASSPGQLNTEAFFGQGTRLTVV.

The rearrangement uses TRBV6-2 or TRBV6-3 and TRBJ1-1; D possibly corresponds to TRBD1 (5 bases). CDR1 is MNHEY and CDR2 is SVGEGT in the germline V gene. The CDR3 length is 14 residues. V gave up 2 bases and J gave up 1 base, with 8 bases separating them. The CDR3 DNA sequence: TGTGCCAGCAGTTACGCCGGGGGGAACACTGAAGCTTTCTTT. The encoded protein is CASSYAGGNTEAFF.

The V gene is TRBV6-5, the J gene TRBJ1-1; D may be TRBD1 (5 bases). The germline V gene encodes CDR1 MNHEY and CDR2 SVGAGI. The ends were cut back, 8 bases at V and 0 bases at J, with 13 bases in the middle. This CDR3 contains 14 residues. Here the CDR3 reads CASVKPGMNTEAFF. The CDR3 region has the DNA TGTGCCAGCGTCAAACCAGGGATGAACACTGAAGCTTTCTTT.

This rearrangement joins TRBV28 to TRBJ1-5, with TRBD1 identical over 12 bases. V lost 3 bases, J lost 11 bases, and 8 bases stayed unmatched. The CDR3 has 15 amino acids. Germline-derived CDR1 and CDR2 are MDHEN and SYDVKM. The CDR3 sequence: CASSLVGTGGLSQHF. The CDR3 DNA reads TGTGCCAGCAGTTTGGTCGGGACAGGGGGCCTTTCCCAGCATTTT.

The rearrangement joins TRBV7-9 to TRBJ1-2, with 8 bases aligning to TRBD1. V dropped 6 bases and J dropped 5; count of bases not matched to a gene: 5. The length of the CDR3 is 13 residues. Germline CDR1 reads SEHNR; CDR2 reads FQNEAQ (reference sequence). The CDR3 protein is CASREGQGYGYTF. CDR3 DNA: TGTGCCAGCAGGGAAGGACAGGGATATGGCTACACCTTC.

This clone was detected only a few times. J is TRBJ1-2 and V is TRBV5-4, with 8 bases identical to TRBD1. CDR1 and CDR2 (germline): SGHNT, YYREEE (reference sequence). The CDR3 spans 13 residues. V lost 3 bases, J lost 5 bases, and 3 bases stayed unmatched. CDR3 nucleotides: TGTGCCAGCAGCTCAGGACAGGGTTATGGCTACACCTTC. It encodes CASSSGQGYGYTF.

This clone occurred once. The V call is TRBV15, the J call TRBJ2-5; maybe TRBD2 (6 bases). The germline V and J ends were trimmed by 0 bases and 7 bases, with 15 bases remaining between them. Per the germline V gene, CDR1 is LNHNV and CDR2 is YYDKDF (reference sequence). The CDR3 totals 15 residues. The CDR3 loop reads CATSRDGGGRGTQYF. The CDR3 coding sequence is TGTGCCACCAGCAGAGACGGGGGTGGAAGAGGGACCCAGTACTTC.

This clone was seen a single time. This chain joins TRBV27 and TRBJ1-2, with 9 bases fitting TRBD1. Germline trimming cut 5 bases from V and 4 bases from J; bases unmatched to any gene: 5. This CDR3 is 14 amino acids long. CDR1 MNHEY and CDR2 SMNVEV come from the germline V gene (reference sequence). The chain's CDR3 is CASSPTGGPYGYTF. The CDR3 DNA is TGTGCCAGCAGTCCGACAGGGGGACCCTATGGCTACACCTTC.

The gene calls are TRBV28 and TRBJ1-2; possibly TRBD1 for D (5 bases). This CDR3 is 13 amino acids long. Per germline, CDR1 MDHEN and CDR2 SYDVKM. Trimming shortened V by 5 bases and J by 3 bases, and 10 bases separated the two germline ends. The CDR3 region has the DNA TGTGCCAGCAGTGCACAGGATGACTATGGCTACACCTTC. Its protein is CASSAQDDYGYTF.

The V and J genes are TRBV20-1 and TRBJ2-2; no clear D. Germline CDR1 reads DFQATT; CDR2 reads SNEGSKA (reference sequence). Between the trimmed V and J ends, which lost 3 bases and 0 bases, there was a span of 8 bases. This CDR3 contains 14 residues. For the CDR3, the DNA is TGCAGTGCTAGTAGGCGGACGAACACCGGGGAGCTGTTTTTT. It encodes CSASRRTNTGELFF.

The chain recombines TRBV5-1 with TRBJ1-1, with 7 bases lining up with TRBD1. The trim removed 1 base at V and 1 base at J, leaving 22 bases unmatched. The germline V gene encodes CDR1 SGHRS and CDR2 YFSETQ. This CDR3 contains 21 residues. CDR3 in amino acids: CASSLTDSLRLRDRRNTEAFF. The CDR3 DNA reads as TGCGCCAGCAGCTTGACGGATTCCTTGAGACTCAGGGACAGACGGAACACTGAAGCTTTCTTT.

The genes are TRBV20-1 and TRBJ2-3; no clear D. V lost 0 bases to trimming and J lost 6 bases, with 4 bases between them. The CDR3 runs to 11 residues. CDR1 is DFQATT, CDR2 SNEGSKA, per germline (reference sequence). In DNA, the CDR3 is TGCAGTGCTAGAGAGGAGGATACGCAGTATTTT. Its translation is CSAREEDTQYF.

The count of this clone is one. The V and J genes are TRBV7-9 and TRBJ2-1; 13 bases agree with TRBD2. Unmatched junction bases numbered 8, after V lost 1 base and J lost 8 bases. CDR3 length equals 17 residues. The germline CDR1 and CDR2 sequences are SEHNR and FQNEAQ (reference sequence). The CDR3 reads CASSLGRLAGGQYEQFF. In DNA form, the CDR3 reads TGTGCCAGCAGCTTAGGAAGACTAGCGGGGGGTCAATATGAGCAGTTCTTC. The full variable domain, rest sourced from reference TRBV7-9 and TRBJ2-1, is DTGVSQNPRHKITKRGQNVTFRCDPISEHNRLYWYRQTLGQGPEFLTYFQNEAQLEKSRLLSDRFSAERPKGSFSTLEIQRTEQGDSAMYLCASSLGRLAGGQYEQFFGPGTRLTVL.

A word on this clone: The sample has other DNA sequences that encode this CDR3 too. The CDR3 region is CASSLGDRGAFF. The CDR3 nucleotides are TGTGCCAGCAGCTTAGGGGATCGGGGGGCTTTCTTT. This chain joins TRBV7-9 and TRBJ1-1, with TRBD1 as a possible D gene (5 bases). CDR3 length: 12 residues. Germline V CDR1 and CDR2: SEHNR, FQNEAQ (reference sequence). Trimming cost V 1 base and J 11 bases, with 11 bases left between them.